Sequencing of this T cell receptor (beta chain) was carried out in a study of T cell repertoires in cytomegalovirus infection. In the study overall: An indication of both CMV infection and matching HLA type came from public TCR beta signatures.

One entry per CDR3 protein, called by TCRdb with MiXCR from the reads. The sample includes about 700,000 distinct CDR3 sequences, approximately 33% of them seen just once. Study-wide results and caveats: Dominating the ex vivo response were HLA-C-restricted CMV-specific TCR beta clonotypes.

Trimming removed 11 bases from V and 1 base from J, with 11 bases in between. This CDR3 contains 12 residues. CDR1 and CDR2 (germline): MNHEY, SVGAGI. Worth noting for this clonotype: The antigen is undetermined.

The TCR comes from a human donor in good health (CMV status not recorded). Some clones in this sample may be carry-over from other donors' samples. V usage is TRBV6-5 and J usage is TRBJ2-5, with D unresolved. This material consisted of cultured PBMCs, taken from culture after CMV antigen stimulation. The CDR3 reads CAASTPQETQYF. In DNA form, the CDR3 reads TGTGCCGCTTCGACCCCCCAAGAGACCCAGTACTTC.